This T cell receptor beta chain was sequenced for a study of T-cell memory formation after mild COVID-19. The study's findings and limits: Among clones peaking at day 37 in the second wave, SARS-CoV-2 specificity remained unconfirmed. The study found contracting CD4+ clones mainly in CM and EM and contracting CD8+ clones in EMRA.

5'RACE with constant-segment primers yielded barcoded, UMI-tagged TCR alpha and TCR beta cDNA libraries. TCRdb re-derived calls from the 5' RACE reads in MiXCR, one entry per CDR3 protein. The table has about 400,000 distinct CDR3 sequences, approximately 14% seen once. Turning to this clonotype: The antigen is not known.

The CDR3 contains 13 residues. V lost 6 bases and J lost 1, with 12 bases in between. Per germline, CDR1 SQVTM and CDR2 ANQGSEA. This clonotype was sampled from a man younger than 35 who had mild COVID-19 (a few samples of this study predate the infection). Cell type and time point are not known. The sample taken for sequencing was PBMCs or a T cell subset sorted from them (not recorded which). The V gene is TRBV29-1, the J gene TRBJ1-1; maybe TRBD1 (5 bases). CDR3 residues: CSVASTENTEAFF. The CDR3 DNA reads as TGCAGCGTCGCATCGACAGAGAACACTGAAGCTTTCTTT.